This T cell receptor (beta chain) originates from a study of blood T cell repertoires in COVID-19. On the study more broadly: The United States, Italy and Spain were the sources of the acute and convalescent COVID-19 samples. PBMCs, B-cell-depleted T cells, or T cells provided the cDNA or gDNA that made up the material.

J lost 8 bases, V lost 3 bases, and 8 bases had no gene match. CDR1 SGHDT and CDR2 YYEEEE come from the germline V gene. The CDR3 totals 14 residues. How the authors handled the data: Reference gene primer amplification yielded estimated nucleated cell counts. Repertoires were generated with immunoSEQ multiplex PCR, while TCRdb's copy carries only in-frame clones and drops some. The D gene and trimming were derived from the DNA, and the V and J assignments and clone size from that table. This sample has some 240,000 clones, with less than 90% found just once. This chain connects TRBV5-6 to TRBJ1-2, with 9 bases that match TRBD1. The receptor was derived from a woman between 40 and 50 years old who had recovered from COVID-19. The sample comprised peripheral blood. CDR3 bases: TGTGCCAGCAGCTCCCCTACAGGGGGCCACGGCTACACCTTC. As protein: CASSSPTGGHGYTF.